The present entry profiles one T cell receptor beta chain with its context. The data were obtained in a study of blood T cell repertoires in COVID-19. Repertoires were generated with immunoSEQ multiplex PCR, while TCRdb's copy carries only in-frame clones and drops some. The table records 150,000 to 200,000 clones, around 87% of them present only once. Losses at the gene ends were 6 bases for V and 3 bases for J; bases not matched to a gene: 9. CDR1 is SQVTM and CDR2 is ANQGSEA in the germline V gene. The CDR3 has 16 amino acids. This sequence was found in a woman aged 70-85 years with COVID-19, enrolled during active disease. Sequencing was performed on peripheral blood. The chain couples TRBV29-1 to TRBJ2-1, with 12 bases aligning to TRBD1. Written as DNA, the CDR3 is TGCAGCGTGTCCGGGACAGGGGGCAAATTCTACAATGAGCAGTTCTTC. Its translation: CSVSGTGGKFYNEQFF.